The 9 T cell receptor beta chains below all came from one sample that was sequenced in a study of neurological immune-mediated disorders. From the 5' RACE reads, TCRdb called clonotypes with MiXCR, one entry per CDR3 protein. The sample consists of fewer than 40,000 distinct CDR3 sequences, about 4% of them appearing once. The sample taken for sequencing was CD4+ T cells from blood. The receptors come from a woman in her thirties or forties in good health.

This clonotype was recorded many times. The chain carries TRBV5-1 and TRBJ2-3, with 7 bases aligning to TRBD1. The CDR3 covers 16 residues. Germline values: CDR1 SGHRS, CDR2 YFSETQ. Unmatched junction bases numbered 8, after V lost 4 bases and J lost 0 bases. Here the CDR3 reads CASSTTGQYSTDTQYF. The CDR3 DNA reads as TGCGCCAGCAGCACGACGGGACAGTATAGCACAGATACGCAGTATTTT. Full variable domain (remainder filled in from reference TRBV5-1 and TRBJ2-3): KAGVTQTPRYLIKTRGQQVTLSCSPISGHRSVSWYQQTPGQGLQFLFEYFSETQRNKGNFPGRFSGRQFSNSRSEMNVSTLELGDSALYLCASSTTGQYSTDTQYFGPGTRLTVL.

This clonotype has ten or more counts. DNA for the CDR3: TGTGCCAGCAGCTCCCAACTGTACAGCGGGAGGGCCGGGGAGCAGTACTTC. As protein: CASSSQLYSGRAGEQYF. The V call is TRBV7-2, the J call TRBJ2-7; 10 bases are shared with TRBD2. This CDR3 spans 17 amino acids. Germline-derived CDR1 and CDR2 are SGHTA and FQGNSA. V shed 4 bases, J shed 7 bases, and the junction held 16 bases outside the gene matches.

This clonotype has at least ten counts. The chain uses TRBV11-2 and TRBJ2-5; 9 nucleotides match TRBD1. The V gene end was trimmed by 0 bases and the J gene end by 4 bases; junction bases not matched to a gene: 3. The germline gives CDR1 SGHAT, CDR2 FQNNGV. The CDR3 is 15 amino acids. The CDR3 region is CASSLDTGGLETQYF. The CDR3 nucleotides read TGTGCCAGCAGCTTAGACACAGGGGGCTTAGAGACCCAGTACTTC.

This clonotype appeared many times. V usage is TRBV7-2 and J usage is TRBJ2-5; 9 nucleotides align to TRBD1. V dropped 5 bases and J dropped 3; count of bases not matched to a gene: 7. The CDR3 spans 15 residues. Germline-derived CDR1 and CDR2 are SGHTA and FQGNSA. CDR3 in amino acids: CASSPLGTGKETQYF. CDR3 coding DNA: TGTGCCAGCAGCCCGCTCGGGACAGGGAAAGAGACCCAGTACTTC.

This clonotype was seen at least ten times. This sequence joins TRBV7-9 and TRBJ1-2; perhaps TRBD1 as D (5 bases). Germline loops: CDR1 SEHNR, CDR2 FQNEAQ (reference sequence). This CDR3 comprises 14 residues. V lost 2 bases and J 8 bases, leaving 15 bases between the germline ends. The CDR3 is CASSLSATGHGYTF. The CDR3 nucleotides are TGTGCCAGCAGCTTATCAGCTACGGGGCACGGCTACACCTTC.

This clonotype was recorded many times. This chain uses TRBV15 with TRBJ2-1; the D gene is possibly TRBD1 (5 bases). This CDR3 contains 13 residues. Germline CDR1 and CDR2: LNHNV and YYDKDF (reference sequence). V lost 0 bases and J 12 bases, leaving 12 bases between the germline ends. CDR3 sequence: CATSRDHQGGQFF. CDR3 DNA sequence: TGTGCCACCAGCAGAGATCACCAGGGTGGGCAGTTCTTC.

This clonotype was detected many times. The V gene is TRBV5-4, the J gene TRBJ2-5, with 14 nucleotides matching TRBD2. This CDR3 is built from 24 residues. The germline gives CDR1 SGHNT, CDR2 YYREEE (reference sequence). Trimming cost V 5 bases and J 0 bases; bases outside gene matches: 27. The CDR3 loop is CASSLRSYWTSGRFAQKYQETQYF. The CDR3 bases are TGTGCCAGCAGTCTCCGGAGTTATTGGACTAGCGGGAGGTTCGCCCAAAAGTACCAAGAGACCCAGTACTTC.

This clonotype was seen at least ten times. This sequence joins TRBV12-3 or TRBV12-4 and TRBJ2-1; 12 bases agree with TRBD2. The ends lost 5 bases at V and 6 bases at J; junction bases unmatched: 8. There are 16 residues in the CDR3. In DNA form, the CDR3 reads TGTGCCAGCAGTAGGGCTAGCGGGGGGGCCGTCAATGAGCAGTTCTTC. It yields the protein CASSRASGGAVNEQFF.

This clonotype occurred many times. V usage is TRBV12-3 or TRBV12-4 and J usage is TRBJ2-2, with 7 nucleotides matching TRBD2. The CDR3 length is 15 residues. V was pared by 4 bases and J by 1 base, with 3 bases of the junction left unmatched. The CDR3 loop reads CASSSRGRNTGELFF. As DNA, the CDR3 is TGTGCCAGCAGTTCCCGCGGGAGGAACACCGGGGAGCTGTTTTTT.